The clone carrying this TCR beta chain was seen a handful of times. Its antigen remains unidentified. This specimen comes from a study of OX40 agonist ivuxolimab in advanced cancers. Turning to the study itself: Dose-escalation patients' cancers were hepatocellular carcinoma, melanoma, renal cell or head and neck cancer. Earlier anti-PD-1, anti-PD-L1 or anti-CTLA-4 therapy was permitted; 35% to 50% had received some. Findings and caveats of the study: Expansion of clones was among the lowest in partial responders at 0.1-3.0 mg/kg.

Germline assignment: CDR1 SGHTS and CDR2 YDEGEE. J gave up 0 bases and V 4 bases, and 8 bases lay outside the gene matches. This CDR3 contains 16 residues. TCRdb's copy holds only in-frame clones and misses some; the assay was immunoSEQ multiplex PCR. The data show tens of thousands of clones, roughly three quarters seen once. The source material was CD4+ or CD8+ T cells sorted from blood, sampled in a trial of the OX40 agonist ivuxolimab. The clonotype comes from an adult with an advanced solid tumor such as melanoma, head and neck, liver or kidney cancer. This chain connects TRBV5-8 to TRBJ2-7; 9 bases line up with TRBD2. The CDR3 protein is CASSPPTSGRSYEQYF. In DNA, the CDR3 is TGTGCCAGCAGCCCGCCGACTAGCGGTCGCTCCTACGAGCAGTACTTC.